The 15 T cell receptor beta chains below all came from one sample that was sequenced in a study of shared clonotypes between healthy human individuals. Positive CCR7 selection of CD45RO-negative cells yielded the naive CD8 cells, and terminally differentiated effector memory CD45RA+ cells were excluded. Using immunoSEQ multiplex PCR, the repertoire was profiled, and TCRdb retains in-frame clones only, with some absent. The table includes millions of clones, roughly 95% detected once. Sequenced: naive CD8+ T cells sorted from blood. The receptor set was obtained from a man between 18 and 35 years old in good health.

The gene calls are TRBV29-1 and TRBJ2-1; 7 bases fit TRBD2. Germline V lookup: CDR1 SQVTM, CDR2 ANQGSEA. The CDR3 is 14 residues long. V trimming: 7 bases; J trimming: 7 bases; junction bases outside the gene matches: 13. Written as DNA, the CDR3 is TGCAGCGCCGAACGGGACTCCGGGGGGAATGAGCAGTTCTTC. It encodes CSAERDSGGNEQFF.

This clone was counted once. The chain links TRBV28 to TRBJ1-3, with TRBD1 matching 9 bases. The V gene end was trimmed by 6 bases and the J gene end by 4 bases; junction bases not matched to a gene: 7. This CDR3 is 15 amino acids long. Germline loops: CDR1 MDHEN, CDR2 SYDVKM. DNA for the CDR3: TGTGCCAGCAGGGGACAGGGTTCATACGGAAACACCATATATTTT. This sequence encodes CASRGQGSYGNTIYF.

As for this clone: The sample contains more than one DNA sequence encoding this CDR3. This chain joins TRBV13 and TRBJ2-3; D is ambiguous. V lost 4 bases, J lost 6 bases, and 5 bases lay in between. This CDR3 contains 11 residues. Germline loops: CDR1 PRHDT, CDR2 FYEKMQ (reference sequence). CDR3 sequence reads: CASSSTDTQYF. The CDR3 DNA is TGTGCCAGCAGCTCCACCGATACGCAGTATTTT. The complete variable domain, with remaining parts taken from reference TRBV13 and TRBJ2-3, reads AAGVIQSPRHLIKEKRETATLKCYPIPRHDTVYWYQQGPGQDPQFLISFYEKMQSDKGSIPDRFSAQQFSDYHSELNMSSLELGDSALYFCASSSTDTQYFGPGTRLTVL.

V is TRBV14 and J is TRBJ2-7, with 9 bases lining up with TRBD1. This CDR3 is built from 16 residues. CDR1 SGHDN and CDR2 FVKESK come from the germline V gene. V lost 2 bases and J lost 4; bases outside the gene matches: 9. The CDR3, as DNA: TGTGCCAGCAGCCAAAGAGCGGGACAGGGATATTACGAGCAGTACTTC. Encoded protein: CASSQRAGQGYYEQYF.

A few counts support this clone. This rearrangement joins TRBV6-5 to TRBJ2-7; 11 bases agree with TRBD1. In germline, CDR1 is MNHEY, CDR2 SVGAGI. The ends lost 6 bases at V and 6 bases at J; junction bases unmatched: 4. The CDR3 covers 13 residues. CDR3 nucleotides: TGTGCCAGCAGCTGGGGACAGGGGGGCGAGCAGTACTTC. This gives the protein CASSWGQGGEQYF.

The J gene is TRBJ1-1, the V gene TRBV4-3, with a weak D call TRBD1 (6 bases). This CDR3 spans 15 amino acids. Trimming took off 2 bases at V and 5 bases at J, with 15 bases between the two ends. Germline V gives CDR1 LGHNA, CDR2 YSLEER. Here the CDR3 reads CASSQIPVGQTEAFF. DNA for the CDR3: TGCGCCAGCAGCCAAATCCCAGTAGGACAGACTGAAGCTTTCTTT.

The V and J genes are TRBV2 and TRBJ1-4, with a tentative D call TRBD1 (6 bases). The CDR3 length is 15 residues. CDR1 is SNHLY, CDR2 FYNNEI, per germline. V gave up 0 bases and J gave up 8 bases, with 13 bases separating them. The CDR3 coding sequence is TGTGCCAGCAGTGAAGCGCTACAGGGCAGCGAAAAACTGTTTTTT. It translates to CASSEALQGSEKLFF.

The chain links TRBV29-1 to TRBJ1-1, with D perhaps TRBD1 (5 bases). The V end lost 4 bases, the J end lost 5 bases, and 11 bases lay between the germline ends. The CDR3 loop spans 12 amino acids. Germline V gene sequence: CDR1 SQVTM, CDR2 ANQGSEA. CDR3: CSVVSGLTEAFF. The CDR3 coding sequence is TGCAGCGTTGTTTCAGGGCTAACTGAAGCTTTCTTT.

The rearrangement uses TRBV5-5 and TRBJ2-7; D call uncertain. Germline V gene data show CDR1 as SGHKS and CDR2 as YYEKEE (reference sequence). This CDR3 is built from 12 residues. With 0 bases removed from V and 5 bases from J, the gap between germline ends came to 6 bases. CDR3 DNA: TGTGCCAGCAGCTTGGCTGGGAACGAGCAGTACTTC. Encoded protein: CASSLAGNEQYF.

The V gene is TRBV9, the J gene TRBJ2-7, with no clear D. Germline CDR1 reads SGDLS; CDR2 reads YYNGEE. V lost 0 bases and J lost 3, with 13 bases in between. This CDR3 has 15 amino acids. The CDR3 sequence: CASSVGELSGYEQYF. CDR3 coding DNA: TGTGCCAGCAGCGTAGGGGAACTCTCCGGCTACGAGCAGTACTTC. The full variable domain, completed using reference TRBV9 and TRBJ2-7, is DSGVTQTPKHLITATGQRVTLRCSPRSGDLSVYWYQQSLDQGLQFLIQYYNGEERAKGNILERFSAQQFPDLHSELNLSSLELGDSALYFCASSVGELSGYEQYFGPGTRLTVT.

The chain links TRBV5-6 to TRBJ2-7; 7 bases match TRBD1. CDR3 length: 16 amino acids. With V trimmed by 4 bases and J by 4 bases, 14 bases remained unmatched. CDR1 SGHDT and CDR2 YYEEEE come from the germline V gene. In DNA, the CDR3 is TGTGCCAGCAGCCTTTCAGGGGGAAGGGAGTTATACGAGCAGTACTTC. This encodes CASSLSGGRELYEQYF. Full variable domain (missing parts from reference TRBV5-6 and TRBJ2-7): DAGVTQSPTHLIKTRGQQVTLRCSPKSGHDTVSWYQQALGQGPQFIFQYYEEEERQRGNFPDRFSGHQFPNYSSELNVNALLLGDSALYLCASSLSGGRELYEQYFGPGTRLTVT.

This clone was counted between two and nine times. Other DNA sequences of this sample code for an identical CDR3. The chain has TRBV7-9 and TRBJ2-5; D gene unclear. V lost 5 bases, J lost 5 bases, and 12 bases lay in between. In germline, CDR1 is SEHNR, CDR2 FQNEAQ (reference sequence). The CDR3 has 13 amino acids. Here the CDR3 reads CASSRDSQETQYF. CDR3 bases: TGTGCCAGCAGCCGAGACTCGCAGGAGACCCAGTACTTC.

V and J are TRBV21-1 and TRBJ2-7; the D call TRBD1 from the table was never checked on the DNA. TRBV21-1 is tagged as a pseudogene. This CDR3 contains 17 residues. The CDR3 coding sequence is TGTGCCAGCAGCAGAGCCGGGACAGAGATACCACGCTACGAGCAGTACTTC. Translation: CASSRAGTEIPRYEQYF.

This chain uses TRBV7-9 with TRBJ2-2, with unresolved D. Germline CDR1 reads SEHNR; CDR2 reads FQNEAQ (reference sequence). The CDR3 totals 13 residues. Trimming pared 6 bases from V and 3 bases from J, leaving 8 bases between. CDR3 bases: TGTGCCAGCAGAGAAGGGTACACCGGGGAGCTGTTTTTT. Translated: CASREGYTGELFF.

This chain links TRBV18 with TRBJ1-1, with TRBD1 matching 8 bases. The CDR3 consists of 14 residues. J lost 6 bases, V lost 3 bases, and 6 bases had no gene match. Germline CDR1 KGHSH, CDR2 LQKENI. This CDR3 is CASSPAGGGAEAFF. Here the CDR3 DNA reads TGTGCCAGCTCACCTGCAGGGGGCGGGGCTGAAGCTTTCTTT.